Detailed here is one TCR beta chain. The source of the sample is a study of blood T cell repertoires in COVID-19. Turning to the study itself: PBMCs, B-cell-depleted T cells, or T cells provided the cDNA or gDNA that made up the material.

Germline V gives CDR1 LNHDA, CDR2 SQIVND (reference sequence). The V and J ends lost 10 bases and 6 bases respectively, with 6 bases between them. The CDR3 is 10 residues long. One Seattle source followed patients from active infection through their disease course. Original data processing: Amplification of reference gene primers was used by the study to estimate nucleated cell counts. Only in-frame clones appear in the TCRdb table, and some are missing; sequencing was by immunoSEQ multiplex PCR. From that table come the V and J calls and clone size; the DNA was used to work out D and trimming. The data show about 150,000 clones, 85% to 90% seen once.

Sequenced material: peripheral blood. The receptor comes from a man in his late teens or twenties with COVID-19, enrolled during active disease. V gene TRBV19 combines with J gene TRBJ2-2; D call uncertain. The CDR3 loop reads CATSAGELFF. The CDR3 bases are TGTGCCACCTCCGCCGGGGAGCTGTTTTTT. Based on the CDR3 plus reference TRBV19 and TRBJ2-2, the full variable domain is DGGITQSPKYLFRKEGQNVTLSCEQNLNHDAMYWYRQDPGQGLRLIYYSQIVNDFQKGDIAEGYSVSREKKESFPLTVTSAQKNPTAFYLCATSAGELFFGEGSRLTVL.